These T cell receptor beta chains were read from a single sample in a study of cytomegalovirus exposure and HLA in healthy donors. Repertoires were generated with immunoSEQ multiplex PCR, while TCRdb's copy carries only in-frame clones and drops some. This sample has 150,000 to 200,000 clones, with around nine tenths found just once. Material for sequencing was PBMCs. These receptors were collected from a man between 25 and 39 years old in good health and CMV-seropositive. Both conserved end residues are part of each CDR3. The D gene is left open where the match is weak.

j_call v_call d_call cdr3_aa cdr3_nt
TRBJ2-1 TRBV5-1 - CASRRAVWDSYNEQFF TGCGCCAGCAGGAGGGCGGTATGGGACTCCTACAATGAGCAGTTCTTC
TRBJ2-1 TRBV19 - CASSPGGLAWNEQFF TGTGCCAGTAGTCCTGGGGGACTGGCTTGGAATGAGCAGTTCTTC
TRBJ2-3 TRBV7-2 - CASSFSASDTQYF TGTGCCAGCAGCTTTTCGGCCTCAGATACGCAGTATTTT
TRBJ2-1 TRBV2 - CASSLSASSYNEQFF TGTGCCAGCAGTTTATCCGCGAGCTCCTACAATGAGCAGTTCTTC
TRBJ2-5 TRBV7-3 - CASSLTPDETQYF TGTGCCAGCAGCTTAACCCCGGACGAGACCCAGTACTTC
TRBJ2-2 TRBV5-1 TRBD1 CASSWAVQGGTGELFF TGCGCCAGCAGCTGGGCAGTACAGGGGGGCACCGGGGAGCTGTTTTTT
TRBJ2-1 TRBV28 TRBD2 CASSARTSVSYNEQFF TGTGCCAGCAGTGCCCGTACTAGCGTGTCCTACAATGAGCAGTTCTTC
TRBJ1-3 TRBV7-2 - CASSLGTVGNTIYF TGTGCCAGCAGCTTAGGGACAGTGGGAAACACCATATATTTT
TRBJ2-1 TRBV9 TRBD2 CASSSGLAGVDKEQFF TGTGCCAGCAGCTCAGGACTAGCGGGAGTGGATAAGGAGCAGTTCTTC
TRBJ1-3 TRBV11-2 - CASSLDLRNTIYF TGTGCCAGCAGCTTAGATCTAAGAAACACCATATATTTT
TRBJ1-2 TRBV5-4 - CASSPDTDYGYTF TGTGCCAGCAGCCCCGACACTGACTATGGCTACACCTTC
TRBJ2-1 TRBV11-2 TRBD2 CASSLEAGGWNEQFF TGTGCCAGCAGCTTAGAAGCGGGAGGTTGGAATGAGCAGTTCTTC
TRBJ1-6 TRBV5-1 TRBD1 CASSLAGTGRSPLHF TGCGCCAGCAGCTTGGCCGGGACAGGGCGTTCACCCCTCCACTTT
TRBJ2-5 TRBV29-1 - CSVFLKYQETQYF TGCAGCGTTTTCTTAAAGTACCAAGAGACCCAGTACTTC